The 10 T cell receptor beta chains below come from one sample, sequenced in a study of monozygotic twins with inflammatory bowel disease. After re-calling the 5' RACE reads, TCRdb lists one entry per CDR3 protein, DNA absent. Here the sample table reports about 450,000 distinct CDR3 sequences. The sequenced sample was blood. These receptors all come from a human donor with ulcerative colitis or Crohn's disease, or a healthy co-twin of an affected twin (not recorded which).

CDR3 region: CASSLGRLAGDTQYF. The chain couples TRBV7-2 to TRBJ2-3; TCRdb's D call, TRBD2, is unchecked because there is no DNA. This CDR3 has 15 residues. The germline V gene encodes CDR1 SGHTA and CDR2 FQGNSA.

This rearrangement joins TRBV20-1 to TRBJ1-2; TCRdb indicates TRBD1, and absent DNA this call remains unverified. Germline V CDR1 and CDR2: DFQATT, SNEGSKA (reference sequence). The CDR3 contains 15 residues. The CDR3: CSASGGQDANYGYTF.

The rearrangement links TRBV6-6 to TRBJ2-2; TCRdb's D call, TRBD1, is unchecked because there is no DNA. This CDR3 has 13 residues. The germline V gene encodes CDR1 MNHNY and CDR2 SVGAGI (reference sequence). CDR3 region: CASQTDNTGELFF.

The rearrangement links TRBV29-1 to TRBJ2-7. The germline V gene has CDR1 SQVTM and CDR2 ANQGSEA. The CDR3 length is 12 residues. CDR3: CSVKASSDEQYF.

The V call is TRBV6-5, the J call TRBJ2-7. The germline CDR1 and CDR2 sequences are MNHEY and SVGAGI. This CDR3 is 14 amino acids long. The CDR3: CASRLQESSYEQYF.

V usage is TRBV7-2 and J usage is TRBJ1-2; lacking DNA, the TRBD1 call made by TCRdb goes unchecked. Germline assignment: CDR1 SGHTA and CDR2 FQGNSA. There are 13 residues in the CDR3. CDR3 in amino acids: CASSPSGRRGYTF.

V gene TRBV5-4 combines with J gene TRBJ2-3; lacking DNA, the TRBD1 call made by TCRdb goes unchecked. Germline-derived CDR1 and CDR2 are SGHNT and YYREEE (reference sequence). The CDR3 covers 15 residues. CDR3 residues: CASSRDSSSTDTQYF.

V usage is TRBV7-2 and J usage is TRBJ2-5; the D gene TCRdb calls, TRBD2, cannot be checked with no DNA. CDR1 and CDR2 (germline): SGHTA, FQGNSA. The CDR3 sequence is 13 residues long. The CDR3: CASSPSGGETQYF.

V usage is TRBV20-1 and J usage is TRBJ2-5; the TCRdb call, TRBD2, lacks DNA for checking. The V gene's germline CDR1 is DFQATT and CDR2 SNEGSKA (reference sequence). The CDR3 consists of 15 residues. CDR3 sequence reads: CSAPRGAGGRETQYF.

The rearrangement links TRBV4-3 to TRBJ2-1; there is no DNA to check the TCRdb D call of TRBD2. Germline CDR1 reads LGHNA; CDR2 reads YSLEER. CDR3 size: 16 residues. The chain's CDR3 is CASSPFAGGGYNEQFF.